This is a list of T cell receptor beta chains from one sample in a study of technical replicates of blood from four donors. Produced via immunoSEQ multiplex PCR; TCRdb's table is partial and in-frame only. The table has 55,000 to 80,000 clones, about 96% seen once. The material sequenced was T cells isolated from PBMCs. Receptors were obtained from a human donor in good health. Both conserved end residues are part of each CDR3. The D gene is left open where the match is weak. Some rows mark clone size as missing; the rest say once, few, many or name a class of expanded clone.

>TRBJ2-3|-|TRBD2|TRBV25-1
TGTGCCAGCAGTGCCGCGGGACTATCCACAGATACGCAGTATTTT
CASSAAGLSTDTQYF
>TRBJ2-5|-|-|TRBV5-1
TGCGCCAGCAGCTTGGTGGCGGGCGAAGAGACCCAGTACTTC
CASSLVAGEETQYF
>TRBJ1-6|-|-|TRBV2
TGTGCCAGCAGTGCACAGTCCTCTTATAATTCACCCCTCCACTTT
CASSAQSSYNSPLHF
>TRBJ2-3|-|-|TRBV4-1
TGCGCCAGCAGCCTGACTGAAACGCGCACAGATACGCAGTATTTT
CASSLTETRTDTQYF
>TRBJ1-5|-|TRBD1|TRBV27
TGTGCCAGCAGTCTAAGGACAGGGTACAATCAGCCCCAGCATTTT
CASSLRTGYNQPQHF
>TRBJ2-1|-|TRBD1|TRBV18
TGTGCCAGCTCACCCCTCGGGACAGGGGTAAACAATGAGCAGTTCTTC
CASSPLGTGVNNEQFF
>TRBJ2-1|once|-|TRBV7-8
TGTGCCAGCAGCTTAGATCACTCCTACAATGAGCAGTTCTTC
CASSLDHSYNEQFF
>TRBJ1-1|-|-|TRBV10-1
TGCGCCAGCAGTGAATGGGGGGAGACTGAAGCTTTCTTT
CASSEWGETEAFF
>TRBJ1-5|-|-|TRBV6-1
TGTGCCAGCAGTGAATCGACAGGACTTTATAGCAATCAGCCCCAGCATTTT
CASSESTGLYSNQPQHF
>TRBJ1-3|-|-|TRBV28
TGTGCCAGTTCCTACTCTGGAAACACCATATATTTT
CASSYSGNTIYF
>TRBJ2-7|-|-|TRBV7-2
TGTGCCAGCAGCTTAGGGCCCGGGGTCTACGAGCAGTACTTC
CASSLGPGVYEQYF
>TRBJ2-7|-|TRBD2|TRBV19
TGTGCCAGTAGTGGCCGGGGGAGATCTAGCGGGGGGTTTGGGGGTGAGCAGTACTTC
CASSGRGRSSGGFGGEQYF
>TRBJ2-1|-|TRBD1|TRBV27
TGTGCCAGCAGCAAAAGGGGGACAGGGGTAGTCGTGGCGGGCAATGAGCAGTTCTTC
CASSKRGTGVVVAGNEQFF
>TRBJ2-7|-|-|TRBV7-6
TGTGCCAGCAGCTTACAGGGCGATTCTTCCTACGAGCAGTACTTC
CASSLQGDSSYEQYF
>TRBJ2-7|once|-|TRBV6-1
TGTGCCAGCAGTGCCTCCCATTTCGGCTACGAGCAGTACTTC
CASSASHFGYEQYF
>TRBJ1-5|once|-|TRBV6-6
TGTGCCAGCACCCAAGAGGCAGGGTATCAGCCCCAGCATTTT
CASTQEAGYQPQHF
>TRBJ2-7|-|TRBD2|TRBV2
TGTGCCAGCCAAAAAGGACGAGCGGGAGGACCCCACGAGCAGTACTTC
CASQKGRAGGPHEQYF
>TRBJ2-2|-|TRBD2|TRBV5-4
TGTGCCAGCAGCTTGGTGGGACTAGGGACCGGGGAGCTGTTTTTT
CASSLVGLGTGELFF
>TRBJ2-7|once|TRBD2|TRBV4-1
TGCGCCAGCAGTCGTGCGGGGGGGGTTGGCTTCGAGCAGTACTTC
CASSRAGGVGFEQYF
>TRBJ1-1|-|-|TRBV5-4
TGTGCCAGCAGCATTGGGGGACACCAGAACACTGAAGCTTTCTTT
CASSIGGHQNTEAFF
>TRBJ2-7|-|-|TRBV7-8
TGTGCCAGCAGCCGACAGCTAGGGGCCTACGAGCAGTACTTC
CASSRQLGAYEQYF
>TRBJ2-5|-|-|TRBV9
TGTGCCAGCAGCCCCTCTCGGGAACGGGAGACCCAGTACTTC
CASSPSRERETQYF
>TRBJ2-7|-|TRBD2|TRBV7-2
TGTGCCAGCAGCCCCCGACTAGCGGATGTCTCCTACGAGCAGTACTTC
CASSPRLADVSYEQYF
>TRBJ2-7|-|-|TRBV6-5
TGTGCCAGCAGCCCCCCCTCGGACAGAGCCTACGAGCAGTACTTC
CASSPPSDRAYEQYF
>TRBJ1-1|-|TRBD1|TRBV5-4
TGTGCCAGCAGCAAAGACAGGGCGAACACTGAAGCTTTCTTT
CASSKDRANTEAFF
>TRBJ2-1|once|-|TRBV5-6
TGTGCCAGCAGCTTTAAGAGCTACAATGAGCAGTTCTTC
CASSFKSYNEQFF
>TRBJ2-2|once|-|TRBV2
TGTGCCAGCAAAACTTCCAGGGGCGCGAACACCGGGGAGCTGTTTTTT
CASKTSRGANTGELFF
>TRBJ2-7|-|-|TRBV10-1
TGCGCCAGCAGTGAGTCGATTACCAGGGTCCACGAGCAGTACTTC
CASSESITRVHEQYF
>TRBJ2-7|-|TRBD2|TRBV4-2
TGTGCCAGCAGTCTCCGACTAGCGGGAACCTACGAGCAGTACTTC
CASSLRLAGTYEQYF
>TRBJ1-1|-|TRBD1|TRBV5-6
TGTGCCAGCAGCCCCGAGCTGTGGACAGGGAAGGCCGACACTGAAGCTTTCTTT
CASSPELWTGKADTEAFF
>TRBJ2-1|-|TRBD2|TRBV7-9
TGTGCCAGCACACTAACTAGCGGGGGGGGGTATGAGCAGTTCTTC
CASTLTSGGGYEQFF
>TRBJ1-5|-|-|TRBV19
TGTGCCAGCGCAGTAGACACTGATCAGCCCCAGCATTTT
CASAVDTDQPQHF
>TRBJ2-7|-|-|TRBV6-5
TGTGCCAGCAGTTATCTGGAGCGTACAAGCTCCTACGAGCAGTACTTC
CASSYLERTSSYEQYF
>TRBJ2-5|once|TRBD2|TRBV5-1
TGCGCCAGCAGCTTCCCGGGAGGAGAGACCCAGTACTTC
CASSFPGGETQYF
>TRBJ2-7|few|TRBD2|TRBV4-1
TGCGCCAGCAGCCAAGTGTCGCCTAGCGGGAGAAGCTCTCCCTACGAGCAGTACTTC
CASSQVSPSGRSSPYEQYF
>TRBJ2-2|-|-|TRBV10-3
TGTGCCATCAGACGGTCCGGGGAGCTGTTTTTT
CAIRRSGELFF